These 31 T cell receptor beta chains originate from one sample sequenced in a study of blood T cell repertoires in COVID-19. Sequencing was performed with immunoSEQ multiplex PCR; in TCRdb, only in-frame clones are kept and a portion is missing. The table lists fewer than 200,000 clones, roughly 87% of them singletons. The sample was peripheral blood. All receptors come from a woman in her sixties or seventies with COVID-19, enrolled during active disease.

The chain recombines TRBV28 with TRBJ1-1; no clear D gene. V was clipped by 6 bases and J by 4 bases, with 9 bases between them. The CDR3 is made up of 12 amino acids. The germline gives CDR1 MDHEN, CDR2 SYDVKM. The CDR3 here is CASSRSGTEAFF. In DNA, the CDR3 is TGTGCCAGCAGCCGGTCAGGCACTGAAGCTTTCTTT.

This chain's CDR3 is CATSETTGGDSYEQYF. CDR3 nucleotides: TGTGCCACCAGTGAAACGACAGGGGGCGACTCCTACGAGCAGTACTTC. The chain combines TRBV24-1 with TRBJ2-7; 10 nucleotides line up with TRBD1. The CDR3 covers 16 residues. Per the germline V gene, CDR1 is KGHDR and CDR2 is SFDVKD. J was trimmed by 0 bases and V by 4 bases; bases with no gene match: 5.

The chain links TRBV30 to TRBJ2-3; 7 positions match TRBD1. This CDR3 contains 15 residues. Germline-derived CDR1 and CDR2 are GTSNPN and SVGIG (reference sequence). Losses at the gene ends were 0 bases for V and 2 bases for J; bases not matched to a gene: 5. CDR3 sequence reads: CAWSVGQGDTDTQYF. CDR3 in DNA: TGTGCCTGGAGTGTTGGTCAGGGGGACACAGATACGCAGTATTTT.

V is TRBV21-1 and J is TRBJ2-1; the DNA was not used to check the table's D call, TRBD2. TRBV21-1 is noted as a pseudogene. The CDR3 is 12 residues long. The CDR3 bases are TGTGCCAGCAGCAAGCACGGCAATGAGCAGTTCTTC. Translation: CASSKHGNEQFF.

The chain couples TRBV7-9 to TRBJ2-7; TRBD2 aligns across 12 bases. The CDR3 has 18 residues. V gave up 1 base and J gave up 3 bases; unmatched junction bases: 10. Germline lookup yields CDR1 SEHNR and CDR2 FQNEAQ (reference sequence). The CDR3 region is CASSLDRTGTSGFYEQYF. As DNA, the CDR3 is TGTGCCAGCAGCTTAGACCGTACCGGGACTAGCGGGTTCTACGAGCAGTACTTC.

The CDR3 region has the DNA TGTGCCAGCAGTATACTAGCGGGGTCAGATACGCAGTATTTT. Translating gives CASSILAGSDTQYF. The chain recombines TRBV6-5 with TRBJ2-3, with 10 bases lining up with TRBD2. Germline loops: CDR1 MNHEY, CDR2 SVGAGI. V lost 5 bases and J lost 4; bases outside the gene matches: 3. The CDR3 contains 14 residues.

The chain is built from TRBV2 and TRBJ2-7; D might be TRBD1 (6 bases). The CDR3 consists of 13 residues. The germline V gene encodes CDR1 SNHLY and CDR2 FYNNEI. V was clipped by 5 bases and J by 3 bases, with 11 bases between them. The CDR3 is CASSRTVIYEQYF. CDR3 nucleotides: TGTGCCAGCAGTCGGACAGTTATCTACGAGCAGTACTTC.

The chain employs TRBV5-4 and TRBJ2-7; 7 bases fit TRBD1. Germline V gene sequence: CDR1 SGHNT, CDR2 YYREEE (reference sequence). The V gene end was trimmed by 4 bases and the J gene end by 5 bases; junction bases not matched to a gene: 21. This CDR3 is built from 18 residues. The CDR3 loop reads CASSLPGSLPGGYNEQYF. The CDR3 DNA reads TGTGCCAGCAGCCTCCCGGGTAGCCTACCAGGGGGATATAACGAGCAGTACTTC.

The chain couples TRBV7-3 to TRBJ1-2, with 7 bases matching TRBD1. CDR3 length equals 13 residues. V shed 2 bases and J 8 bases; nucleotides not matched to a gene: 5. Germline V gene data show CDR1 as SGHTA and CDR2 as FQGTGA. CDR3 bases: TGTGCCAGCAGCTTAGAGGGGGCTTCCGGCTACACCTTC. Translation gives CASSLEGASGYTF.

CDR3 loop: CASSSGSGQETQYF. Written as DNA, the CDR3 is TGCGCCAGCAGCAGCGGGAGTGGCCAAGAGACCCAGTACTTC. The V gene is TRBV5-1, the J gene TRBJ2-5, with 8 nucleotides matching TRBD2. In germline, CDR1 is SGHRS, CDR2 YFSETQ. The CDR3 loop spans 14 amino acids. V dropped 4 bases and J dropped 1; count of bases not matched to a gene: 3.

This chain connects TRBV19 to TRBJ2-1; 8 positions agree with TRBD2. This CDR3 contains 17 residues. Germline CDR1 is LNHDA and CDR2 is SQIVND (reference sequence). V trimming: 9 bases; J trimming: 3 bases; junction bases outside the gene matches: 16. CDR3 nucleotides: TGTGCCAGCGCAACTAGCGGACCAAGGCGGGGCTACAATGAGCAGTTCTTC. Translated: CASATSGPRRGYNEQFF.

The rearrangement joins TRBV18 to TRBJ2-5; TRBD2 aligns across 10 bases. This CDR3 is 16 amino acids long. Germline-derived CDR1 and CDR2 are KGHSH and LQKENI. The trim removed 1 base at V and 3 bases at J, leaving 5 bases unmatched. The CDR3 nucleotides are TGTGCCAGCTCACCACTCAGACTAGCGGGCGAAGAGACCCAGTACTTC. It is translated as CASSPLRLAGEETQYF. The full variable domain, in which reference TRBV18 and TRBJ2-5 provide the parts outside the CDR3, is NAGVMQNPRHLVRRRGQEARLRCSPMKGHSHVYWYRQLPEEGLKFMVYLQKENIIDESGMPKERFSAEFPKEGPSILRIQQVVRGDSAAYFCASSPLRLAGEETQYFGPGTRLLVL.

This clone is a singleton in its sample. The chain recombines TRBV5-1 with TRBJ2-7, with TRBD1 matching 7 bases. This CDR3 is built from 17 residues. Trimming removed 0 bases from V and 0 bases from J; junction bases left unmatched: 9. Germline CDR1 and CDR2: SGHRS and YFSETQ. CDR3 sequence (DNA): TGCGCCAGCAGCTTGGCCCCGGGACAGATAGACTCCTACGAGCAGTACTTC. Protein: CASSLAPGQIDSYEQYF.

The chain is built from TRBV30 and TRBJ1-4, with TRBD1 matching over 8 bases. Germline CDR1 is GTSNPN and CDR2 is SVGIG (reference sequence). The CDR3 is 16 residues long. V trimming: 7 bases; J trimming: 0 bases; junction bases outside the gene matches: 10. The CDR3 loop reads CALVQGGRATNEKLFF. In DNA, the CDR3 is TGTGCCTTGGTACAGGGGGGTCGTGCAACTAATGAAAAACTGTTTTTT.

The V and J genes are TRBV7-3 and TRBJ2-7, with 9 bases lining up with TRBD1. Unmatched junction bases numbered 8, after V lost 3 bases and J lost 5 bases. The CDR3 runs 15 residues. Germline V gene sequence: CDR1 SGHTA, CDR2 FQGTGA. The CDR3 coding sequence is TGTGCCAGCAGCTTCCGGGGACAGGGACACGACGAGCAGTACTTC. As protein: CASSFRGQGHDEQYF.

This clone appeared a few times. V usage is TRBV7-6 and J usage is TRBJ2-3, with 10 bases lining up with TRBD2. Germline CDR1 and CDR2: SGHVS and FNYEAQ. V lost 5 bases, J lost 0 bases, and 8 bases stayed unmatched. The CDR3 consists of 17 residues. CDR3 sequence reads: CASSLLAGARSTDTQYF. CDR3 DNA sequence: TGTGCCAGCAGCCTTCTAGCGGGAGCGAGAAGCACAGATACGCAGTATTTT.

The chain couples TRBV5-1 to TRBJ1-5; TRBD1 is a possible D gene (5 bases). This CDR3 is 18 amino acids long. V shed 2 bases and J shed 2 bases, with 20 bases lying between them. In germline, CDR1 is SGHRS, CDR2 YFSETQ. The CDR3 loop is CASSFSGTRGRGNQPQHF. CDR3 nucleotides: TGCGCCAGCAGCTTTTCTGGGACCCGGGGGAGGGGCAATCAGCCCCAGCATTTT. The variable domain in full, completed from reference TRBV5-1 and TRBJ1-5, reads KAGVTQTPRYLIKTRGQQVTLSCSPISGHRSVSWYQQTPGQGLQFLFEYFSETQRNKGNFPGRFSGRQFSNSRSEMNVSTLELGDSALYLCASSFSGTRGRGNQPQHFGDGTRLSIL.

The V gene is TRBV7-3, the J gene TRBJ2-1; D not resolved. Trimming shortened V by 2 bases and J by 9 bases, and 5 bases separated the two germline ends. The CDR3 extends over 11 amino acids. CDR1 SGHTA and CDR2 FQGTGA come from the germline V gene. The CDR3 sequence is CASSLGGEQFF. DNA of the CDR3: TGTGCCAGCAGCTTAGGCGGTGAGCAGTTCTTC.

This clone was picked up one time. The CDR3 is CASSKMGGTEAFF. CDR3 sequence (DNA): TGTGCCAGCTCAAAAATGGGGGGCACTGAAGCTTTCTTT. The chain joins TRBV18 to TRBJ1-1, with D perhaps TRBD1 (5 bases). This CDR3 has 13 amino acids. Germline V lookup: CDR1 KGHSH, CDR2 LQKENI. The V end lost 5 bases, the J end lost 4 bases, and 11 bases lay between the germline ends.

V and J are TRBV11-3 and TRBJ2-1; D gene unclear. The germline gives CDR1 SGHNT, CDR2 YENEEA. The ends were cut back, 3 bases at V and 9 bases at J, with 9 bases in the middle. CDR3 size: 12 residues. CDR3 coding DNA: TGTGCCAGCAGCTTCGGTGAAAGTGAGCAGTTCTTC. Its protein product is CASSFGESEQFF.

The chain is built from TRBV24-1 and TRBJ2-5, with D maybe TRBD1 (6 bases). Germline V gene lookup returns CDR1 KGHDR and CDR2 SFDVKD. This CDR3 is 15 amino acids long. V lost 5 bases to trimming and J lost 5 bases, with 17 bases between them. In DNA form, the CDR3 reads TGTGCCACCAGTGTTACTACAGGGAAGGCGGAGACCCAGTACTTC. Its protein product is CATSVTTGKAETQYF.

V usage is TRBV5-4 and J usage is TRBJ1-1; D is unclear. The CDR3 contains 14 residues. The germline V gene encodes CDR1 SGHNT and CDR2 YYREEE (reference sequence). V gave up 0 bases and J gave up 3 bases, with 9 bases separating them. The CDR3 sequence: CASSLGSRYTEAFF. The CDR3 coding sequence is TGTGCCAGCAGCTTGGGGTCACGGTACACTGAAGCTTTCTTT.

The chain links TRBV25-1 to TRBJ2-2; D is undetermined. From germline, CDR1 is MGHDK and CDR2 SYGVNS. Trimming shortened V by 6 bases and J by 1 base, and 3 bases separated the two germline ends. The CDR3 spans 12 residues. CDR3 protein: CASSLNTGELFF. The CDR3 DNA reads TGTGCCAGCAGCCTGAACACCGGGGAGCTGTTTTTT. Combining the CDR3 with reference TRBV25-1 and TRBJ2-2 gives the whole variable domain EADIYQTPRYLVIGTGKKITLECSQTMGHDKMYWYQQDPGMELHLIHYSYGVNSTEKGDLSSESTVSRIRTEHFPLTLESARPSHTSQYLCASSLNTGELFFGEGSRLTVL.

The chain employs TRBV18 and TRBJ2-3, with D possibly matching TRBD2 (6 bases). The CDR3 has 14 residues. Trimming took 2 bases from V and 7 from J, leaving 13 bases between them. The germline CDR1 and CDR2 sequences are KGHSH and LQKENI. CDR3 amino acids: CASSPEASENTQYF. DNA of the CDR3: TGTGCCAGCTCACCAGAGGCTAGCGAGAATACGCAGTATTTT.

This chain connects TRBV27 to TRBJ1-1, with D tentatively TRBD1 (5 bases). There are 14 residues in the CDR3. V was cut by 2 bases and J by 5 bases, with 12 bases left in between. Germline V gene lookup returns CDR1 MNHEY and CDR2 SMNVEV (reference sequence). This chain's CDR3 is CASSLRGRVTEAFF. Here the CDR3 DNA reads TGTGCCAGCAGTTTAAGGGGCCGGGTAACTGAAGCTTTCTTT.

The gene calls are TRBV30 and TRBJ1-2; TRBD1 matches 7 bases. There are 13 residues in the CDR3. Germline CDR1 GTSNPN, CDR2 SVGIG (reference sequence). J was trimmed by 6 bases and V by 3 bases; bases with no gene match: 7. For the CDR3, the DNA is TGTGCCTGGAGAATAGGACAGGTCGATGGCTACACCTTC. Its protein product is CAWRIGQVDGYTF.

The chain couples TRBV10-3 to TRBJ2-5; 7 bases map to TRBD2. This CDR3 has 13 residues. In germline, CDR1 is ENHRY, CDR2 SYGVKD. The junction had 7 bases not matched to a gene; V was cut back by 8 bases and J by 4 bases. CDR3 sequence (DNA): TGTGCCATCGGGGAGGGAGCACGAGAGACCCAGTACTTC. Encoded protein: CAIGEGARETQYF.

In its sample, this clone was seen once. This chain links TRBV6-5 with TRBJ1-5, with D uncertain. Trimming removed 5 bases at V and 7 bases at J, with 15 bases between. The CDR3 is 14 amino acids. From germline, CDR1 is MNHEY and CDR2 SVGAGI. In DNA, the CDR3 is TGTGCCAGCAGTCTACCCGGAGGGAACCAGCCCCAGCATTTT. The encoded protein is CASSLPGGNQPQHF.

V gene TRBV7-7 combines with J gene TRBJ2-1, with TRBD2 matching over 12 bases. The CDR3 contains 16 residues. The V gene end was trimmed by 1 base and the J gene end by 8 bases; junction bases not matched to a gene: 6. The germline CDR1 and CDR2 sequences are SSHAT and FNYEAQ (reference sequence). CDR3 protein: CASSLGLAGVGYEQFF. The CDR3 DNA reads TGTGCCAGCAGCTTAGGACTAGCGGGAGTCGGGTATGAGCAGTTCTTC.

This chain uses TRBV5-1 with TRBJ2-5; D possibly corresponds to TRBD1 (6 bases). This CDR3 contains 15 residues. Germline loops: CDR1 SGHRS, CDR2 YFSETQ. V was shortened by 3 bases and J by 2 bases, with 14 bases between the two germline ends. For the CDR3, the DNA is TGCGCCAGCAGCTCAGGGGCTAGCTTGCAAGAGACCCAGTACTTC. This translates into CASSSGASLQETQYF.

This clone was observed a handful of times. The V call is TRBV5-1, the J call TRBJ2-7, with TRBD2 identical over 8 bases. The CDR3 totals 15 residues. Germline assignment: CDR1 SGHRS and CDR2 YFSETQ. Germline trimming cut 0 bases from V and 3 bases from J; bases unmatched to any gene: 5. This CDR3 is CASSLAASGYYEQYF. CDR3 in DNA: TGCGCCAGCAGCTTGGCCGCTAGCGGGTACTACGAGCAGTACTTC.